This TCR beta chain was observed in a study of blood T cell repertoires in COVID-19. Study context: The United States, Italy and Spain were the sources of the acute and convalescent COVID-19 samples. Nucleic acid was either cDNA or gDNA, and it came from T cells, B-cell-depleted T cells, or PBMCs.

The germline gives CDR1 DFQATT, CDR2 SNEGSKA (reference sequence). The CDR3 is 8 amino acids. Per the original data handling: From reference gene primer amplification, estimates of nucleated cell counts were derived. Profiling relied on immunoSEQ multiplex PCR, and the TCRdb table lists in-frame clones only, not all of them. V and J calls and clone size come straight from that table; D and trimming were deduced from the DNA. The sample includes some 240,000 clones, 70% to 90% seen only once; the top ten take roughly 13%. A note on this clone: An end of the junction does not agree with germline; a read error may underlie this.

Sequenced sample: peripheral blood. This chain joins TRBV20-1 and TRBJ1-1; D may be TRBD1 (6 bases). The source of this sequence is a human donor in a cohort sampled during active COVID-19. For the CDR3, the DNA is TGCAGTGCTAGAGGACAGGCATTT. Protein: CSARGQAF.